This TCR beta chain was found in a study of CD4 T cells in relation to SARS-CoV-2 and coronaviruses. Study summary: PBMCs were cultured with antigen for roughly nine days before TCR beta sequencing. General observations from the study: The cross-reactivity analysis covered only spike protein, not other viral proteins.

Germline V lookup: CDR1 GTSNPN, CDR2 SVGIG (reference sequence). The CDR3 totals 19 residues. J gave up 4 bases and V 0 bases, and 13 bases lay outside the gene matches. Naive and memory CD4+ T cells came from enriched cryopreserved PBMCs. Naive and memory CD4+ T cells were cultured with CEF, then survey-sequenced. TCRdb's table, derived via immunoSEQ multiplex PCR, lists solely in-frame clones and lacks some. The repertoire holds some 40,000 clones, with 82% as singletons. About this clone: Its target is unknown.

This chain links TRBV30 with TRBJ1-6; 9 nucleotides match TRBD1. The source material was naive CD4+ T cells from PBMCs, cultured in vitro. As for subset: naive CD4+ T cells isolated by negative enrichment. The sequence came from an adult with COVID-19. CDR3: CAWSVKPLPGTGYNSPLHF. CDR3 DNA sequence: TGTGCCTGGAGTGTAAAGCCCCTTCCCGGGACAGGGTATAATTCACCCCTCCACTTT.